These T cell receptor beta chains were read from a single sample in a study of T-cell memory formation after mild COVID-19. Using its own MiXCR run on the 5' RACE reads, TCRdb lists one record per CDR3 protein. The sample holds under 600,000 distinct CDR3 sequences, about a fifth seen once. The sample taken for sequencing was PBMCs or a T cell subset sorted from them (not recorded which). All receptors come from an adult woman who had mild COVID-19 (a few samples of this study predate the infection). Cell type and time point are not known. The CDR3 runs from the conserved cysteine through the conserved F or W. The D gene is left open where the match is weak. Expanded clones are given a class, and other clones once, few, many or no size at all.

clone_size	v_call	d_call	j_call	cdr3_aa	cdr3_nt
.	TRBV7-2	.	TRBJ2-1	CASSSENLVPGEEQFF	TGTGCCAGCAGCTCAGAGAACCTAGTCCCAGGTGAAGAGCAGTTCTTC
.	TRBV29-1	.	TRBJ2-5	CSVVVGGGETQYF	TGCAGCGTTGTGGTGGGGGGAGGAGAGACCCAGTACTTC
.	TRBV11-2	.	TRBJ2-1	CASSRGLPGPNNEQFF	TGTGCCAGCAGCCGGGGCCTCCCTGGGCCTAACAATGAGCAGTTCTTC
few	TRBV5-4	.	TRBJ2-2	CASSFFRDAGELFF	TGTGCCAGCAGCTTCTTCAGGGACGCCGGGGAGCTGTTTTTT
few	TRBV18	.	TRBJ2-7	CASSPEGPLGEQYF	TGTGCCAGCTCACCAGAAGGACCCCTCGGGGAGCAGTACTTC
few	TRBV5-1	.	TRBJ1-5	CASSPEGAVNQPQHF	TGCGCCAGCAGTCCCGAAGGGGCAGTCAATCAGCCCCAGCATTTT
.	TRBV3-1	.	TRBJ2-2	CASSPLDPGRELFF	TGTGCCAGCAGCCCCTTAGACCCCGGCCGGGAGCTGTTTTTT
.	TRBV6-5	.	TRBJ2-3	CASSYRWKNTDTQYF	TGTGCCAGCAGTTATAGGTGGAAGAACACAGATACGCAGTATTTT
.	TRBV11-2	TRBD1	TRBJ2-1	CASSWDRDEQFF	TGTGCCAGCAGCTGGGACAGGGATGAGCAGTTCTTC
.	TRBV9	.	TRBJ1-5	CASSVGQNNQPQHF	TGTGCCAGCAGCGTAGGCCAAAACAATCAGCCCCAGCATTTT
few	TRBV5-1	.	TRBJ2-7	CASSLDSHEQYF	TGCGCCAGCAGCTTGGATAGTCACGAGCAGTACTTC
few	TRBV7-9	.	TRBJ2-7	CASSPGGGQSYEQYF	TGTGCCAGCAGCCCCGGCGGGGGCCAAAGCTACGAGCAGTACTTC
.	TRBV6-1	.	TRBJ1-4	CASSEFDGEKLFF	TGTGCCAGCAGTGAATTTGACGGGGAAAAACTGTTTTTT
.	TRBV5-1	TRBD1	TRBJ2-1	CASSLTTRDRGSHEQFF	TGCGCCAGCAGCTTAACGACCCGGGACAGGGGGTCGCATGAGCAGTTCTTC
.	TRBV7-3	TRBD2	TRBJ2-2	CASSGGSGKVGELFF	TGTGCCAGCAGCGGAGGTAGCGGGAAGGTCGGGGAGCTGTTTTTT
.	TRBV2	.	TRBJ2-6	CASSELGSGANVLTF	TGTGCCAGCAGTGAACTGGGCTCTGGGGCCAACGTCCTGACTTTC
.	TRBV7-9	.	TRBJ1-1	CASSLEGRIGVTEAFF	TGTGCCAGCAGCTTAGAGGGCCGAATCGGGGTCACTGAAGCTTTCTTT
many	TRBV5-1	.	TRBJ2-1	CASSLSQGNVNEQFF	TGCGCCAGCAGCTTGTCACAGGGAAACGTCAATGAGCAGTTCTTC
once	TRBV28	.	TRBJ2-7	CASTTGAPYEQYF	TGTGCCAGCACGACGGGAGCCCCCTACGAGCAGTACTTC
many	TRBV7-6	.	TRBJ2-1	CASSRHQGPTIDPEQFF	TGTGCCAGCAGCCGACACCAGGGACCCACGATCGATCCTGAGCAGTTCTTC
few	TRBV6-6	.	TRBJ2-7	CASSPKEEVSSYEQYF	TGTGCCAGCAGCCCCAAGGAGGAGGTTAGCTCCTACGAGCAGTACTTC
many	TRBV7-2	.	TRBJ2-2	CASSLDPSTVGELFF	TGTGCCAGCAGCTTGGACCCCTCCACAGTCGGGGAGCTGTTTTTT
.	TRBV5-8	.	TRBJ2-3	CASSLGAASTDTQYF	TGTGCCAGCAGCTTGGGTGCGGCTAGCACAGATACGCAGTATTTT
few	TRBV27	.	TRBJ2-7	CASSLRVPGSLSYEQYF	TGTGCCAGCAGTTTAAGGGTACCGGGGTCCCTCTCCTACGAGCAGTACTTC
.	TRBV12-3/TRBV12-4	.	TRBJ1-1	CASSFNRMNTEAFF	TGTGCCAGCAGTTTTAACAGGATGAACACTGAAGCTTTCTTT
few	TRBV6-5	.	TRBJ2-1	CASRGTSSSYNEQFF	TGTGCCAGCAGAGGGACCTCGAGCTCCTACAATGAGCAGTTCTTC
.	TRBV4-2	.	TRBJ2-3	CASRDEGLGTQYF	TGTGCCAGCCGCGACGAGGGGTTGGGTACGCAGTATTTT
.	TRBV12-3/TRBV12-4	.	TRBJ2-6	CASRGPLGANVLTF	TGTGCCAGCAGAGGTCCCCTCGGGGCCAACGTCCTGACTTTC
.	TRBV18	.	TRBJ2-2	CASSPPGSTASNTGELFF	TGTGCCAGCTCACCACCGGGCTCGACAGCCTCGAACACCGGGGAGCTGTTTTTT
few	TRBV4-1	TRBD2	TRBJ2-5	CASSQGLAGNGTQYF	TGCGCCAGCAGCCAAGGTTTAGCGGGGAATGGGACCCAGTACTTC
.	TRBV5-6	TRBD2	TRBJ2-7	CASSLAPSGSSYEQYF	TGTGCCAGCAGTTTGGCCCCTAGCGGGAGCTCCTACGAGCAGTACTTC
.	TRBV27	.	TRBJ1-2	CASSPSRWGSSNYGYTF	TGTGCCAGCAGTCCAAGCCGTTGGGGGTCTTCTAACTATGGCTACACCTTC
few	TRBV12-3/TRBV12-4	.	TRBJ2-5	CASSFLQGEGETQYF	TGTGCCAGCAGTTTCTTACAGGGGGAGGGGGAGACCCAGTACTTC
few	TRBV10-3	TRBD2	TRBJ2-7	CAISELGGFGSYEQYF	TGTGCCATCAGTGAATTGGGAGGGTTCGGTTCCTACGAGCAGTACTTC
.	TRBV4-1	.	TRBJ1-1	CASSQGWKNTEAFF	TGCGCCAGCAGCCAAGGTTGGAAGAACACTGAAGCTTTCTTT
.	TRBV5-5	.	TRBJ1-6	CASSLDRASSSPLHF	TGTGCCAGCAGCTTGGATCGGGCCTCGAGTTCACCCCTCCACTTT
few	TRBV5-1	.	TRBJ2-7	CASSTSGTNYEQYF	TGCGCCAGCAGCACCTCCGGGACGAACTACGAGCAGTACTTC
few	TRBV7-9	TRBD1	TRBJ2-4	CASSLATGTKNIQYF	TGTGCCAGCAGCTTGGCGACAGGGACCAAAAACATTCAGTACTTC